This TCR beta chain is drawn from a study of shared clonotypes between healthy human individuals (dated by TCRdb to 2020 to 2022). A note on the overall study: Two women and a few men aged 18 to 49 years were included in the cohort. For each donor, CD4 naive and CD4 memory were each run on three plates, CD8 naive on two plates, and CD8 memory on one plate. Blood TCR repertoires of roughly five healthy adults were deeply sequenced to estimate repertoire size and the extent of clonotype sharing between individuals. Different laboratories and diverse techniques were used to prepare libraries and sequence TCR repertoires, to increase sequencing depth and limit assay-specific biases. Per donor, leukapheresis produced somewhere between about 0.94 and 9 billion PBMCs.

TCR CDR3 regions were amplified from genomic DNA by multiplex PCR using the deep immunoSEQ assay. Extracted genomic DNA from each cell subset was spread evenly across all wells of several immunoSEQ 96-well plates, with each plate serving as a replicate. For sorted subsets, roughly 0.2 ug genomic DNA, equal to tens of thousands of T cell genomes, was loaded into each replicate PCR. Purified libraries were quantified with a Qubit 3.0 fluorometer, sized on a Bioanalyzer 2100, and re-quantified with the KAPA Library Quantification kit. Every immunoSEQ 96-well plate was sequenced on a dedicated single-read 150-cycle Illumina NextSeq 550 flow cell. In the source study's methods: Because the immunoSEQ output included only junctional sequences and no quality scores, the filtering could not be the same as the filtering used for full-length reads. Sequences were annotated with PyIR, a Python wrapper for IgBLAST v1.9, using IMGT germline references to assign V/J genes and CDR3. Any read was removed if the V/J assignment was weak (E-value above 1e-6), the CDR3 was missing, or the read contained stop codons, out-of-frame junctions, or ambiguous translated residues. V3J clonotypes were defined by identical inferred V gene, J gene, and CDR3 amino acid sequence. Percentage overlap between repertoires was computed as shared unique clonotypes divided by the size of the smaller repertoire. Richness of each repertoire was evaluated using RTK rarefaction, the Chao1 estimator, and Recon v2.1 estimates of unobserved clonotypes. OLGA was used to compute generation probabilities for all TCRbeta clonotypes that the gDNA method yielded from a handful of donors. The table was pulled from immuneACCESS by TCRdb, which kept in-frame rearrangements only. Such tables lose some clones; where checked, under half of the loss comes from unresolved V genes, and the rest has no known cause. The DNA was the basis for D and trimming; V, J and clone size are from that table. Present in this sample are over 2 million clones, 80% to 95% of which were seen just once. The ten largest clones capture approximately 0.4% of the sample.

The CDR3 contains 14 residues, cysteine and phenylalanine counted. Only CDR3 DNA is held: 42 bases, read in frame from base 1. The germline V gene encodes CDR1 GTSNPN and CDR2 SVGIG (reference sequence). V is shortened by 6 bases, J by 14 bases, and the region joining them spans 25 bases. What the study reported, not specific to this receptor: Even with the large sequencing depth, rarefaction of the sorted-subset datasets indicated that sequencing was incomplete. When a handful of donors were compared, the shared fraction of clonotypes was around 5.1% for naive CD4, around 4% for naive CD8, 2.3% for memory CD4, and less than 0.5% for memory CD8. Higher generation probabilities were observed for clonotypes shared by all four sorted-subset donors than for non-shared clonotypes. Naive subsets generally had larger estimated clonotype richness than memory subsets did. Because the study included a small number of donors, the genetic and exposure-history diversity represented was limited. Sampling was restricted to blood, and TCR repertoires in tissues likely differ from the TCR repertoires found in blood. Pairwise subsampling led to the expectation that sequencing depth would affect the degree of clonotype sharing among donors.

The donors were healthy, HIV-negative adults who had no recently reported acute infections or vaccinations. Every donor was a Caucasian adult residing in Nashville, Tennessee, USA. CD4+ T cells were enriched through magnetic negative selection, after which naive cells were positively selected on CD45RA and the remaining negative fraction served as the memory subset. Blood was collected by leukapheresis, and PBMCs were isolated by Ficoll-Histopaque density gradient centrifugation and then cryopreserved in liquid nitrogen vapor phase. Purity and quantity of every magnetically sorted T cell population were checked by analytical flow cytometry. Genomic DNA was isolated from every sorted fraction and measured by UV absorbance on a Nanodrop 2000c. This clone was counted between two and nine times. The clone's antigen remains unknown. No per-base quality is available; no much larger clone lies one base away.

The clonotype originates from a man aged 18-30 years in good health. Some clones in this sample may be carry-over from other donors' samples. Sample: naive CD4+ T cells from PBMCs. According to the study, the label for this sample's cell subset or site signals: CD45RA+ positively selected. This sequence uses TRBV30 and TRBJ1-4; too little of a D gene remains to name it. The base sequence is TGTGCCTGTTCCCCAAAACCCGAAATTACTAAGCTGTTTTTT. This yields the protein CACSPKPEITKLFF.